This T cell receptor beta chain derives from a study of blood T cell repertoires in COVID-19. About the research overall: Some COVID-19 samples were acute and others convalescent; all came from the United States, Italy and Spain. From T cells, B-cell-depleted T cells, or PBMCs came the material, which was cDNA or gDNA.

In the authors' workflow: Amplification from reference gene primers served as the basis for estimated nucleated cell counts. Sequenced by immunoSEQ multiplex PCR; TCRdb stores in-frame clones only, minus some. That table gives V, J and clone size, and the DNA gave D and trimming. The sample includes just over 150,000 clones, 70% to 90% of them seen just once. The CDR3 has 11 residues. Germline V CDR1 and CDR2: DFQATT, SNEGSKA (reference sequence). V lost 4 bases and J lost 8; bases outside the gene matches: 4. The origin of this receptor is a woman in her 70s with acute or convalescent COVID-19. This chain uses TRBV20-1 with TRBJ1-2; 7 bases map to TRBD1. Sequenced: peripheral blood. The CDR3 DNA is TGCAGTGCTACGACAGGGACCGGCTACACCTTC. It specifies CSATTGTGYTF.